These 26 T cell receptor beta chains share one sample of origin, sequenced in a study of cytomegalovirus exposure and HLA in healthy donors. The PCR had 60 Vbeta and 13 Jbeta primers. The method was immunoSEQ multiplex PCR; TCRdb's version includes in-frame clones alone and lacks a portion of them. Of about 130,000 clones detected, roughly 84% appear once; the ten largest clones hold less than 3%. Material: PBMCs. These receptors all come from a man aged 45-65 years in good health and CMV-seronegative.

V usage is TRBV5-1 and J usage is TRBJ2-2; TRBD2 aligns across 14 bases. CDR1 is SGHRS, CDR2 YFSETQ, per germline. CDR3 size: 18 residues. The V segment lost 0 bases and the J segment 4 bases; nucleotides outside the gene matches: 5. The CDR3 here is CASSLGLAGGPSTGELFF. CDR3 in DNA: TGCGCCAGCAGCTTGGGACTAGCGGGGGGGCCGAGCACCGGGGAGCTGTTTTTT.

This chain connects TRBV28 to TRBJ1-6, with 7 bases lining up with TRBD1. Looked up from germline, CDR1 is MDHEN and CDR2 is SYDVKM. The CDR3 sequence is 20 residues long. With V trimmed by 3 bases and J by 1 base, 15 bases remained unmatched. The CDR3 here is CASSFYRDRGRDSYNSPLHF. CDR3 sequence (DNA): TGTGCCAGCAGTTTTTACCGGGACAGAGGTAGGGATTCCTATAATTCACCCCTCCACTTT.

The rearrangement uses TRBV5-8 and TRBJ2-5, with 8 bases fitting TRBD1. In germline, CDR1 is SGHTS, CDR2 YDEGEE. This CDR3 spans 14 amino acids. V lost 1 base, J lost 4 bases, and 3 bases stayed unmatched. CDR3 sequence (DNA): TGTGCCAGCAGCTTGCCTGACAGGGGAGAGACCCAGTACTTC. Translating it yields CASSLPDRGETQYF.

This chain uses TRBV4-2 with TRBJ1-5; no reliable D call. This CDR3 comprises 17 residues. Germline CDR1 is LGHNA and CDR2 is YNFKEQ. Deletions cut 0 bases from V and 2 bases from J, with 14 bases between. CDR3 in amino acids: CASSQELGGFGNQPQHF. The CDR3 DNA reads TGTGCCAGCAGCCAAGAGCTTGGAGGGTTTGGCAATCAGCCCCAGCATTTT.

The CDR3 region is CASSYAPNRGTGELFF. The CDR3 coding sequence is TGTGCCAGCAGTTACGCTCCTAACAGGGGAACCGGGGAGCTGTTTTTT. The chain links TRBV6-5 to TRBJ2-2, with 7 nucleotides matching TRBD1. Germline V gene sequence: CDR1 MNHEY, CDR2 SVGAGI. J lost 5 bases, V lost 2 bases, and 8 bases had no gene match. This CDR3 is built from 16 residues.

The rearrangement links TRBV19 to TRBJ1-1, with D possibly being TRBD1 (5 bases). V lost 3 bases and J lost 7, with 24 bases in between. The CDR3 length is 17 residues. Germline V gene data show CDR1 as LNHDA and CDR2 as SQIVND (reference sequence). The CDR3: CASSIGGGAPLSDEAFF. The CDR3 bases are TGTGCCAGTAGTATCGGTGGAGGGGCCCCGTTGTCCGATGAAGCTTTCTTT.

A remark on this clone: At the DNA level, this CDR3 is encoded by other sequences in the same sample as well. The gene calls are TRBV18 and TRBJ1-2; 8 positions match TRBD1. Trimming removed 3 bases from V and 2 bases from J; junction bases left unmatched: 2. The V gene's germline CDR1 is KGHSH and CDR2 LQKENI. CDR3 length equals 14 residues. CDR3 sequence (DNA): TGTGCCAGCTCACCTGGACAGGGAAACTATGGCTACACCTTC. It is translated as CASSPGQGNYGYTF.

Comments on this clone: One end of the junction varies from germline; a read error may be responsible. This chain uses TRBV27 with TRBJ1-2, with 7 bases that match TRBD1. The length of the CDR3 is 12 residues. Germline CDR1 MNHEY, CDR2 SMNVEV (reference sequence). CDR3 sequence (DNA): TGTGCCAGCAGTACGCCTCGACAGGGCAGGAGCTTC. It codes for CASSTPRQGRSF.

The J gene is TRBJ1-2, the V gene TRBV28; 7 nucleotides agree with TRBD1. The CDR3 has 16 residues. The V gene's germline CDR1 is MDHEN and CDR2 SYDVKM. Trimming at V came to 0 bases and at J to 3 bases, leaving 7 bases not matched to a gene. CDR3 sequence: CASSLWVPGTDYGYTF. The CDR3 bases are TGTGCCAGCAGTTTATGGGTACCGGGGACAGACTATGGCTACACCTTC.

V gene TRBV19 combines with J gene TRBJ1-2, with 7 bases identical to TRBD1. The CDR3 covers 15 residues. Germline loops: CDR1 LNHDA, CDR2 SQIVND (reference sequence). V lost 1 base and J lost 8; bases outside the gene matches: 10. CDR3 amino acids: CASSIGRGGARGYTF. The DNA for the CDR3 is TGTGCCAGTAGTATAGGGAGAGGGGGCGCGAGGGGCTACACCTTC.

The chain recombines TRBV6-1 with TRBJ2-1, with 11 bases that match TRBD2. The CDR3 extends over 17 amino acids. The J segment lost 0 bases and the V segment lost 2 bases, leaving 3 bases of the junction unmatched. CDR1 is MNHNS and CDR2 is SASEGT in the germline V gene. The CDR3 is CASSETSGGSSYNEQFF. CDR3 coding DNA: TGTGCCAGCAGTGAAACTAGCGGGGGAAGCTCCTACAATGAGCAGTTCTTC.

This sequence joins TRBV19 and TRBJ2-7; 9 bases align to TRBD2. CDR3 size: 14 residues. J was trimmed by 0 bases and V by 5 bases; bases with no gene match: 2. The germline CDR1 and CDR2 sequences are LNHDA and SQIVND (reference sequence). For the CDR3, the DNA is TGTGCCAGTAGTCCGGGACTAGCCTCCTACGAGCAGTACTTC. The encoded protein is CASSPGLASYEQYF.

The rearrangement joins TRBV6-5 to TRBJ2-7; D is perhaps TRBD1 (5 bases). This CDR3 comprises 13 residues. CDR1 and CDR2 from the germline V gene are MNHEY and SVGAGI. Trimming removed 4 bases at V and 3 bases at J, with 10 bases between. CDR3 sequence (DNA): TGTGCCAGCAGTTTGGGGCAGGGCTACGAGCAGTACTTC. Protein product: CASSLGQGYEQYF.

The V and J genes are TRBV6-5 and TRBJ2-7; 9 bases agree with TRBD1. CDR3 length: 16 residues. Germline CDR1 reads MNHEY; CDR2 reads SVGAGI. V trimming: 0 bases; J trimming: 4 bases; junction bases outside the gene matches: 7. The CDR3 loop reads CASSYSGTGRAYEQYF. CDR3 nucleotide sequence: TGTGCCAGCAGTTACTCCGGGACAGGGAGGGCGTACGAGCAGTACTTC.

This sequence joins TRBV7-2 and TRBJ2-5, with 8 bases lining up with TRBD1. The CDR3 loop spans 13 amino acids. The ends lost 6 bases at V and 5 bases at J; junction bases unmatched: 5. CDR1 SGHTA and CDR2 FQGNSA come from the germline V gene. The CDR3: CASSTRGLETQYF. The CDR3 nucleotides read TGTGCCAGCAGTACCAGGGGGCTCGAGACCCAGTACTTC.

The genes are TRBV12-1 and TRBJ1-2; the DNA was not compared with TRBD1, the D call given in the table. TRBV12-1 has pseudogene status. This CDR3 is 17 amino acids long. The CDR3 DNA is TGTGCCAGCAGCCGCCCGCCCGGGGACAGGGCGACCTATGGCTACACCTTC. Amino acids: CASSRPPGDRATYGYTF.

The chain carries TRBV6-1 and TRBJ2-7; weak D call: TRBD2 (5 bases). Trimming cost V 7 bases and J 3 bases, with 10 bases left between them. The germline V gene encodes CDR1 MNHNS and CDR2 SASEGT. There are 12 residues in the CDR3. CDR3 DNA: TGTGCCAGCAATGGACGGGACTACGAGCAGTACTTC. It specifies CASNGRDYEQYF.

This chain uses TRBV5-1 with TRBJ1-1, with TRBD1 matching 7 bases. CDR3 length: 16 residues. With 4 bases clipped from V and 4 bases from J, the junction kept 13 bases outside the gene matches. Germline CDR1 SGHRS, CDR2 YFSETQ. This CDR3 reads CASSQAPGGESTEAFF. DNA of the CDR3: TGCGCCAGCAGCCAAGCCCCAGGGGGTGAGTCCACTGAAGCTTTCTTT. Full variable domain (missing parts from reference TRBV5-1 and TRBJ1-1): KAGVTQTPRYLIKTRGQQVTLSCSPISGHRSVSWYQQTPGQGLQFLFEYFSETQRNKGNFPGRFSGRQFSNSRSEMNVSTLELGDSALYLCASSQAPGGESTEAFFGQGTRLTVV.

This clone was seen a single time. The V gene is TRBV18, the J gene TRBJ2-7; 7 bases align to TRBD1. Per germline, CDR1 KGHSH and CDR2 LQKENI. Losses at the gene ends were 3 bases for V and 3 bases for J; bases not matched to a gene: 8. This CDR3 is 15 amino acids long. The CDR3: CASSPRDSFHYEQYF. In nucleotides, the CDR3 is TGTGCCAGCTCACCCCGGGACAGCTTCCACTACGAGCAGTACTTC.

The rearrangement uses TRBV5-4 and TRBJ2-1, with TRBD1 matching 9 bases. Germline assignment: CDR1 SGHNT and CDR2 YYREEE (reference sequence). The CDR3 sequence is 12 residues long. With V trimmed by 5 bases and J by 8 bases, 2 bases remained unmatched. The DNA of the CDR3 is TGTGCCAGCAGGGGGGACAGGGATGAGCAGTTCTTC. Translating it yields CASRGDRDEQFF.

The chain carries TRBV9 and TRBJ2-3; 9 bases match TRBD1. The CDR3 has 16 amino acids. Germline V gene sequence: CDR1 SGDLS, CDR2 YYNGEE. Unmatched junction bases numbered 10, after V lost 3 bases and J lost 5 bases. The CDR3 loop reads CASSATGTGMGDTQYF. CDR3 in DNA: TGTGCCAGCAGCGCAACCGGGACAGGGATGGGAGATACGCAGTATTTT.

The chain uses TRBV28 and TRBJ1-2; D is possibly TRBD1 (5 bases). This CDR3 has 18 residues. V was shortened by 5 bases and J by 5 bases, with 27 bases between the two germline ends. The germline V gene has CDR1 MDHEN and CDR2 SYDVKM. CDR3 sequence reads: CASSTLGQGRSLGYGYTF. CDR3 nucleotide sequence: TGTGCCAGCAGTACCCTAGGTCAGGGAAGGTCCTTGGGGTATGGCTACACCTTC.

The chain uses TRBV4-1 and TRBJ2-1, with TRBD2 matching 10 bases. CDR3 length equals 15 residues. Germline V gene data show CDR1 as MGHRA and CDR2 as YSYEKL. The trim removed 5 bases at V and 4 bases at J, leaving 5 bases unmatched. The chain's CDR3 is CASSLAGGLYNEQFF. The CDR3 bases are TGCGCCAGCAGCTTAGCGGGGGGTCTTTACAATGAGCAGTTCTTC.

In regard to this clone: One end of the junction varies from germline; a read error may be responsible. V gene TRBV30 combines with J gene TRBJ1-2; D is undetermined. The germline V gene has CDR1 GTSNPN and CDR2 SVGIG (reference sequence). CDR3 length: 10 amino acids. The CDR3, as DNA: TGTGCCTGGAGTGCCGCCAGGCTTCTCTTC. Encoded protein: CAWSAARLLF.

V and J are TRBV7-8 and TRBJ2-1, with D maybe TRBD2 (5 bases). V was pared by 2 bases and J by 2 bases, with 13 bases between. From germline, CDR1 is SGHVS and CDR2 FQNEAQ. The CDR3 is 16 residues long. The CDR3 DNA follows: TGTGCCAGCAGCTTAAGCTCAGGCGGGCCCTACAATGAGCAGTTCTTC. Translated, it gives CASSLSSGGPYNEQFF.

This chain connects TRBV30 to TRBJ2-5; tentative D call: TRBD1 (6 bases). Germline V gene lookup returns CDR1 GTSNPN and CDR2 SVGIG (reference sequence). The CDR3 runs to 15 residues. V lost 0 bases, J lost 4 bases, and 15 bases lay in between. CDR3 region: CAWSVGQGSGETQYF. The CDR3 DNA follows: TGTGCCTGGAGTGTAGGTCAGGGGAGTGGAGAGACCCAGTACTTC. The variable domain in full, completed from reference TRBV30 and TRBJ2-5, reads SQTIHQWPATLVQPVGSPLSLECTVEGTSNPNLYWYRQAAGRGLQLLFYSVGIGQISSEVPQNLSASRPQDRQFILSSKKLLLSDSGFYLCAWSVGQGSGETQYFGPGTRLLVL.